At least ten counts were recorded for the clone carrying this T cell receptor beta chain. One entry per CDR3 protein, called by TCRdb with MiXCR from the 5' RACE reads. The sample holds around 79,000 distinct CDR3 sequences, approximately 4.7% seen once. V was trimmed by 2 bases and J by 0 bases, leaving 8 bases between them. Germline-derived CDR1 and CDR2 are LGHDT and YNNKEL (reference sequence). The CDR3 loop spans 15 amino acids. This record belongs to a study of T cells of healthy individuals. The TCR was taken from a female donor in good health. The gene calls are TRBV3-1 and TRBJ1-3, with D maybe TRBD1 (6 bases). CDR3 protein: CASSQSGVSGNTIYF. CDR3 nucleotides: TGTGCCAGCAGCCAATCAGGGGTCTCTGGAAACACCATATATTTT.